Each of the 14 T cell receptor beta chains below was sequenced from the same sample in a study of shared clonotypes between healthy human individuals. This table comes from immunoSEQ multiplex PCR, and its TCRdb copy is limited to in-frame clones, with some not included. The table lists about 1.5 million clones, under 99% of them singletons. The sample was naive CD4+ T cells sorted from blood. Subset defined: CD45RA+ positively selected. These receptors all come from a man aged 25 to 40 in good health.

The table lists this clone with a count of one. The rearrangement links TRBV2 to TRBJ1-1; no clear D gene. Per the germline V gene, CDR1 is SNHLY and CDR2 is FYNNEI. V was trimmed by 7 bases and J by 0 bases, leaving 9 bases between them. The CDR3 covers 13 residues. The CDR3 loop reads CASNSLMNTEAFF. Written as DNA, the CDR3 is TGTGCCAGCAACAGCCTTATGAACACTGAAGCTTTCTTT.

The chain has TRBV11-1 and TRBJ2-1; 14 nucleotides agree with TRBD2. From germline, CDR1 is SGHAT and CDR2 FQDESV (reference sequence). The CDR3 covers 16 residues. V was pared by 1 base and J by 15 bases, with 11 bases of the junction left unmatched. In DNA, the CDR3 is TGTGCCAGCAGCTTAGATGAGATCCGGGGACTAGCGGGAGCGTTCTTC. As protein: CASSLDEIRGLAGAFF.

This chain uses TRBV6-5 with TRBJ1-5, with D possibly matching TRBD1 (5 bases). From germline, CDR1 is MNHEY and CDR2 SVGAGI. Trimming took 4 bases from V and 9 from J, leaving 7 bases between them. This CDR3 has 11 residues. The chain's CDR3 is CASSSGGPQHF. The CDR3 coding sequence is TGTGCCAGCAGTTCTGGGGGGCCCCAGCATTTT.

V and J are TRBV27 and TRBJ1-3, with D possibly matching TRBD1 (6 bases). The ends were cut back, 3 bases at V and 5 bases at J, with 8 bases in the middle. The CDR3 is made up of 13 amino acids. Germline V gene lookup returns CDR1 MNHEY and CDR2 SMNVEV (reference sequence). CDR3 DNA: TGTGCCAGCAGTTTCGGGGACAGAAACACCATATATTTT. It is translated as CASSFGDRNTIYF.

V is TRBV19 and J is TRBJ2-1; D may match TRBD1 or TRBD2 (5 bases each). This CDR3 is 18 amino acids long. The germline gives CDR1 LNHDA, CDR2 SQIVND (reference sequence). The V and J ends lost 7 bases and 0 bases respectively, with 22 bases between them. In DNA, the CDR3 is TGTGCCAGTACCCCACCGGGACGGATTCCCAGCTCCTACAATGAGCAGTTCTTC. Translating it yields CASTPPGRIPSSYNEQFF.

The rearrangement uses TRBV10-1 and TRBJ2-7; D ambiguous. The CDR3 runs 14 residues. V was shortened by 0 bases and J by 2 bases, with 8 bases between the two germline ends. CDR1 is WNHNN, CDR2 SYGVQD, per germline (reference sequence). The DNA of the CDR3 is TGCGCCAGCAGTGAGTCGTCGGTACCCTACGAGCAGTACTTC. This gives the protein CASSESSVPYEQYF.

This chain uses TRBV30 with TRBJ1-2, with no clear D. V lost 0 bases to trimming and J lost 1 base, with 9 bases between them. CDR1 and CDR2 from the germline V gene are GTSNPN and SVGIG (reference sequence). This CDR3 is built from 14 residues. CDR3 coding DNA: TGTGCCTGGAGTGTACTAGGAGTTAACTATGGCTACACCTTC. It yields the protein CAWSVLGVNYGYTF.

V gene TRBV10-3 combines with J gene TRBJ2-7; unclear D gene. Trimming pared 0 bases from V and 7 bases from J, leaving 10 bases between. The CDR3 has 13 amino acids. CDR1 and CDR2 from the germline V gene are ENHRY and SYGVKD. In DNA form, the CDR3 reads TGTGCCATCAGTGAGTCGCGGCCTGGGGAGCAGTACTTC. Protein: CAISESRPGEQYF.

This chain connects TRBV18 to TRBJ1-1; TRBD1 might be the D (6 bases). CDR1 KGHSH and CDR2 LQKENI come from the germline V gene. V was shortened by 6 bases and J by 4 bases, with 15 bases between the two germline ends. The CDR3 consists of 14 residues. CDR3 residues: CASSLTDSLTEAFF. The CDR3 DNA sequence: TGTGCCAGCTCCCTCACGGACAGCCTCACTGAAGCTTTCTTT.

The rearrangement links TRBV7-7 to TRBJ1-4; D possibly corresponds to TRBD1 (6 bases). This CDR3 has 14 amino acids. CDR1 and CDR2 (germline): SSHAT, FNYEAQ (reference sequence). V was pared by 5 bases and J by 8 bases, with 15 bases between. The CDR3 DNA reads as TGTGCCAGCAGCGCCGGGACACCGGGAGAAAAACTGTTTTTT. Protein sequence: CASSAGTPGEKLFF.

V and J are TRBV9 and TRBJ2-5, with TRBD2 identical over 11 bases. Trimming took 0 bases from V and 4 from J; bases not matched to a gene: 5. There are 16 residues in the CDR3. CDR1 SGDLS and CDR2 YYNGEE come from the germline V gene. CDR3 sequence: CASSVGRLAGRETQYF. CDR3 nucleotide sequence: TGTGCCAGCAGCGTAGGACGACTAGCGGGACGAGAGACCCAGTACTTC.

Comment on this clone: The sample has other DNA sequences that encode this CDR3 too. This chain joins TRBV28 and TRBJ2-7; D is ambiguous. Trimming pared 2 bases from V and 0 bases from J, leaving 5 bases between. CDR1 is MDHEN, CDR2 SYDVKM, per germline. This CDR3 region has 13 residues. CDR3 DNA: TGTGCCAGCAGTTTACCCGTCTCCTACGAGCAGTACTTC. Translation: CASSLPVSYEQYF.

The chain couples TRBV29-1 to TRBJ2-5; a possible D gene is TRBD1 (5 bases). Germline CDR1 and CDR2: SQVTM and ANQGSEA. The V end was cut by 7 bases, the J end by 5 bases, with 20 bases between. This CDR3 spans 14 amino acids. The CDR3 nucleotides read TGCAGCGAAGTACACGGGTGGGGCCACGAGACCCAGTACTTC. Amino acids: CSEVHGWGHETQYF.

A single count supports this clone. The chain recombines TRBV18 with TRBJ1-4; D is perhaps TRBD1 (5 bases). The CDR3 is made up of 17 amino acids. Trimming left V 1 base short and J 2 bases short, with 14 bases between. Germline CDR1 and CDR2: KGHSH and LQKENI. Here the CDR3 reads CASSPLALGGTNEKLFF. CDR3 bases: TGTGCCAGCTCACCACTAGCGCTTGGGGGGACTAATGAAAAACTGTTTTTT.